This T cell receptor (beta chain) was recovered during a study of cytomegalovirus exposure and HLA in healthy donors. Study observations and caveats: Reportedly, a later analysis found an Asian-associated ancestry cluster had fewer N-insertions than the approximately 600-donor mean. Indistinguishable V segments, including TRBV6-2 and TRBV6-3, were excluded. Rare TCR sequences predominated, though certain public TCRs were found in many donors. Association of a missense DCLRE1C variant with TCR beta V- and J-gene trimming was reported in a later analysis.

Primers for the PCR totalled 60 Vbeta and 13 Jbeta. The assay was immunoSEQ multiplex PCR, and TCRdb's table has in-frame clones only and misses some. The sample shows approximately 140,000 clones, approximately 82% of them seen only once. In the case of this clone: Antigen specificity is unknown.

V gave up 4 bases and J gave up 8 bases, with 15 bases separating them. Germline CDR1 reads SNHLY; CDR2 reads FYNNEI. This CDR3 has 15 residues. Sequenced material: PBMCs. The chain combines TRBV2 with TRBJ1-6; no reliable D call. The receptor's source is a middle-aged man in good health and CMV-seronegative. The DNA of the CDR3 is TGTGCCAGCAGTGTGCTTTTGGATGAGGATTCACCCCTCCACTTT. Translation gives CASSVLLDEDSPLHF.